Following are 10 T cell receptor beta chains from one sample sequenced in a study of T cells in Graves' hyperthyroidism and ophthalmopathy. What was amplified from RNA transcripts were TCR beta CDR3 regions. A set of HTBI primers served as the primers for a first-round RT-PCR of the TCR CDR3. TCRdb ran MiXCR on the multiplex PCR reads and lists one entry per CDR3 protein. The data show roughly 400,000 distinct CDR3 sequences, with over 13% seen just once and approximately 29% held by the top ten. Sequencing used blood. The receptors shown here come from a man aged 50 to 60 with Graves' ophthalmopathy.

This rearrangement joins TRBV12-3 or TRBV12-4 to TRBJ2-1; 10 bases match TRBD1. With V trimmed by 7 bases and J by 6 bases, 6 bases remained unmatched. The CDR3 has 14 residues. The DNA for the CDR3 is TGTGCCAGCACCGGGACAGGGGTAACCAATGAGCAGTTCTTC. Translated, it gives CASTGTGVTNEQFF.

This clonotype was seen ten or more times. The chain couples TRBV11-2 to TRBJ2-3; D might be TRBD1 (6 bases). Trimming pared 2 bases from V and 0 bases from J, leaving 15 bases between. This CDR3 has 17 amino acids. Germline CDR1 and CDR2: SGHAT and FQNNGV. CDR3 region: CASSLFRTESSTDTQYF. CDR3 sequence (DNA): TGTGCCAGCAGCTTATTTAGGACAGAATCTAGCACAGATACGCAGTATTTT.

At least ten counts were recorded for this clonotype. This chain joins TRBV20-1 and TRBJ2-5; 9 nucleotides agree with TRBD2. Trimming at V came to 6 bases and at J to 5 bases, leaving 10 bases not matched to a gene. CDR1 and CDR2 from the germline V gene are DFQATT and SNEGSKA (reference sequence). The CDR3 covers 14 residues. The CDR3 reads CSAPGGGAGETQYF. CDR3 coding DNA: TGCAGTGCCCCAGGCGGGGGGGCCGGTGAGACCCAGTACTTC.

This clonotype was counted between two and nine times. This rearrangement joins TRBV12-3 or TRBV12-4 to TRBJ2-7; 8 bases are shared with TRBD1. CDR3 length equals 16 residues. V lost 6 bases to trimming and J lost 0 bases; unmatched junction nucleotides: 10. This CDR3 is CASRLNQGAYSYEQYF. DNA for the CDR3: TGTGCCAGCAGGTTAAACCAGGGGGCGTACTCCTACGAGCAGTACTTC.

The V call is TRBV15, the J call TRBJ1-3; D unresolved. V shed 0 bases and J shed 1 base, with 7 bases lying between them. Germline V lookup: CDR1 LNHNV, CDR2 YYDKDF (reference sequence). The CDR3 length is 15 residues. CDR3 bases: TGTGCCACCAGCAGAGATAGAGGGTCTGGAAACACCATATATTTT. Residues: CATSRDRGSGNTIYF.

The chain combines TRBV20-1 with TRBJ2-7; D gene ambiguous. This CDR3 comprises 13 residues. Germline V gene sequence: CDR1 DFQATT, CDR2 SNEGSKA (reference sequence). Trimming took 0 bases from V and 7 from J, leaving 13 bases between them. The DNA of the CDR3 is TGCAGTGCTAGAGAGGTACAAGTGGGGGAGCAGTACTTC. Protein product: CSAREVQVGEQYF.

There are many counts of this clonotype. The chain uses TRBV5-1 and TRBJ2-2, with D uncertain. CDR3 length: 15 amino acids. V was pared by 0 bases and J by 5 bases, with 11 bases between. Looked up from germline, CDR1 is SGHRS and CDR2 is YFSETQ. Here the CDR3 DNA reads TGCGCCAGCAGCTTGGTCTCGCCCCAAACCGGGGAGCTGTTTTTT. It encodes CASSLVSPQTGELFF. Looking up the rest from reference TRBV5-1 and TRBJ2-2 gives the full variable domain: KAGVTQTPRYLIKTRGQQVTLSCSPISGHRSVSWYQQTPGQGLQFLFEYFSETQRNKGNFPGRFSGRQFSNSRSEMNVSTLELGDSALYLCASSLVSPQTGELFFGEGSRLTVL.

There are many counts of this clonotype. The V call is TRBV29-1, the J call TRBJ1-1; D gene unclear. Trimming removed 8 bases at V and 7 bases at J, with 26 bases between. Germline-derived CDR1 and CDR2 are SQVTM and ANQGSEA. The CDR3 length is 15 residues. The CDR3 nucleotides are TGCAGCTTCAGGATACAACAACAAGCCCTGATTGAAGCTTTCTTT. This codes for CSFRIQQQALIEAFF.

This clonotype was counted many times. CDR3 coding DNA: TGTGCCAGCAGTTACGGTAGCGGGTTGAGCACAGATACGCAGTATTTT. Protein sequence: CASSYGSGLSTDTQYF. The gene calls are TRBV6-1 and TRBJ2-3, with TRBD2 matching over 7 bases. V gave up 5 bases and J gave up 0 bases; unmatched junction bases: 8. CDR1 is MNHNS and CDR2 is SASEGT in the germline V gene. The CDR3 spans 16 residues.

At least ten counts were recorded for this clonotype. The J gene is TRBJ2-2, the V gene TRBV24-1; D is ambiguous. This CDR3 contains 16 residues. Germline V gives CDR1 KGHDR, CDR2 SFDVKD. Trimming left V 3 bases short and J 2 bases short, with 12 bases between. The CDR3 bases are TGTGCCACCAGTGATCAGGCGGCTACTAACACCGGGGAGCTGTTTTTT. It translates to CATSDQAATNTGELFF.